This T cell receptor beta chain was observed in a study of blood T cells in healthy people across ages. Researchers isolated at least 6.5 million PBMCs per sample. This clonotype was seen more than once but under ten times. V was trimmed by 1 base and J by 6 bases, leaving 16 bases between them. Per the germline V gene, CDR1 is LGHNA and CDR2 is YSLEER. CDR3 length: 16 amino acids. The use of a sample-barcoded 5' primer and a J-beta primer mix characterized a second PCR of about 6 to 11 cycles. TCRdb processed the 5' RACE reads anew with MiXCR; each CDR3 protein has one entry. Altogether around 1,600,000 distinct CDR3 sequences are present, 42% being singletons, with the ten largest covering more than 4%.

The rearrangement uses TRBV4-3 and TRBJ2-1; D is possibly TRBD1 (5 bases). This TCR derives from a woman between 18 and 30 years old in good health. The sample comprised blood. The DNA for the CDR3 is TGCGCCAGCAGCCAAGGGGCCGAGACAGCTTTCAATGAGCAGTTCTTC. Translating it yields CASSQGAETAFNEQFF.